Sequencing of this T cell receptor beta chain was carried out in a study of identifying expanded T cells in peripheral blood. The germline V and J ends were trimmed by 6 bases and 4 bases, with 16 bases remaining between them. CDR3 size: 15 residues. CDR1 and CDR2 (germline): KGHSH, LQKENI. Sequencing was performed with immunoSEQ multiplex PCR; in TCRdb, only in-frame clones are kept and a portion is missing. This sample has about 94,000 clones; 88% occur once, and the top ten carry around 5.9%. Sequencing was carried out using blood. This receptor was obtained from a person between 18 and 70 years old in good health. This chain joins TRBV18 and TRBJ2-1, with D hard to call. The CDR3 here is CASSKSMVQYNEQFF. The CDR3 DNA is TGTGCCAGCTCTAAAAGCATGGTGCAATACAATGAGCAGTTCTTC.